This TCR beta chain was found in a study of identical twins. Study conclusions and caveats: With monozygotic twins, out-of-frame TCR alpha sharing exceeded what models estimated.

This clonotype was recorded many times. Its specificity is not known. A single record per CDR3 protein comes from TCRdb applying MiXCR to the 5' RACE reads. Of hundreds of thousands of distinct CDR3 sequences listed, around 6.1% are singletons. Every donor was a healthy Caucasian. Sequencing used naive T cells sorted from blood. The clonotype comes from a man aged 18 to 29 in good health.

The CDR3 spells CASSLRLAGGPDEQFF. The CDR3, as DNA: TGTGCCAGCAGTCTCCGACTAGCGGGAGGGCCGGATGAGCAGTTCTTC. This chain uses TRBV12-3 or TRBV12-4 with TRBJ2-1; 14 nucleotides align to TRBD2. This CDR3 comprises 16 residues. Trimming at V came to 5 bases and at J to 8 bases, leaving 8 bases not matched to a gene.